A selection of T cell receptor beta chains follows, all from one sample in a study of cytomegalovirus exposure and HLA in healthy donors. Some clones are missing from TCRdb's copy, which holds only in-frame ones; the method was immunoSEQ multiplex PCR. The repertoire holds more than 130,000 clones, 80% seen once, with 5.1% in the top ten. The sequenced material came from PBMCs. The receptors here all came from a male donor in good health and CMV-seronegative. Both conserved end residues are part of each CDR3. D genes are given only for firm matches. Only some rows state a clone size, as once, few, many or a class for expanded clones.

>TRBJ1-1|TRBV29-1|-|15|-
CSVVGEGRRVTEAFF
TGCAGCGTTGTTGGGGAGGGCCGGAGGGTCACTGAAGCTTTCTTT
>TRBJ2-5|TRBV9|few|16|TRBD2
CASSIHSGGHQETQYF
TGTGCCAGCAGCATACATAGCGGGGGACACCAAGAGACCCAGTACTTC
>TRBJ1-4|TRBV5-8|-|16|-
CASSLRGAQTNEKLFF
TGTGCCAGCAGCTTGCGGGGGGCACAGACTAATGAAAAACTGTTTTTT
>TRBJ2-7|TRBV7-9|-|13|-
CASSLVGGYEQYF
TGTGCCAGCAGCTTAGTCGGCGGCTACGAGCAGTACTTC
>TRBJ2-5|TRBV5-1|once|14|TRBD2
CASSLVGGGETQYF
TGCGCCAGCAGCTTGGTTGGGGGGGGAGAGACCCAGTACTTC
>TRBJ2-3|TRBV2|-|15|TRBD2
CASRKLAGVTDTQYF
TGTGCCAGCAGGAAACTAGCGGGGGTCACAGATACGCAGTATTTT
>TRBJ1-2|TRBV29-1|few|11|TRBD1
CSVRAGGGYTF
TGCAGCGTCCGGGCAGGGGGGGGCTACACCTTC
>TRBJ1-4|TRBV4-3|once|18|-
CASSQDPAGRQTNEKLFF
TGCGCCAGCAGCCAAGATCCTGCAGGGCGGCAAACTAATGAAAAACTGTTTTTT
>TRBJ2-5|TRBV2|-|11|-
CASSLKETQYF
TGTGCCAGCAGTCTAAAAGAGACCCAGTACTTC
>TRBJ1-4|TRBV4-3|once|14|-
CASSPSQGLEKLFF
TGCGCCAGCAGCCCTTCTCAGGGGTTGGAAAAACTGTTTTTT
>TRBJ2-5|TRBV7-7|once|12|-
CASSAGGETQYF
TGTGCTAGCAGCGCTGGCGGCGAGACCCAGTACTTC
>TRBJ2-1|TRBV4-1|few|17|TRBD2
CASSLSPGGTSYREQFF
TGCGCCAGCAGCCTTTCCCCGGGCGGGACTAGCTACCGGGAGCAGTTCTTC
>TRBJ1-6|TRBV6-5|-|14|-
CASAPPLGHSPLHF
TGTGCCAGCGCACCCCCCCTGGGGCATTCACCCCTCCACTTT
>TRBJ2-3|TRBV28|-|15|TRBD2
CASSTIPGLAATQYF
TGTGCCAGCAGCACAATTCCGGGACTAGCGGCGACGCAGTATTTT